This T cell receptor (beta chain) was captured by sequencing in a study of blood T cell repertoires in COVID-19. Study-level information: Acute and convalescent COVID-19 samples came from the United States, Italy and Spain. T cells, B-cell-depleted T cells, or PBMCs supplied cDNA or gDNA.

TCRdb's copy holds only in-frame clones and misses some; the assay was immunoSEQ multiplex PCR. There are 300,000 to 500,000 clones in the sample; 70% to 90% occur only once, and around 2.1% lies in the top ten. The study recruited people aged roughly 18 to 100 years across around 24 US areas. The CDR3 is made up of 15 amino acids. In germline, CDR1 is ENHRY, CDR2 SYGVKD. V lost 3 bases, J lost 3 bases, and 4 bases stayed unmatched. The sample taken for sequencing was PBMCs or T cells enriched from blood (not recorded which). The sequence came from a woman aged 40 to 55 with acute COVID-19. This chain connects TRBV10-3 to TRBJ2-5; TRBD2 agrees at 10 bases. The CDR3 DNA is TGTGCCATCAGTGACAAGCGGGGGGGAGAAGAGACCCAGTACTTC. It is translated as CAISDKRGGEETQYF.